Listed below are T cell receptor beta chains from one sample, sequenced in a study of response to subunit inactivated influenza vaccine. TCRdb reanalysed the RT-PCR reads using MiXCR and keeps one entry per CDR3 protein. The repertoire includes around 530,000 distinct CDR3 sequences, about 12% of them detected once, and 10% sits in the top ten. The sequenced sample was PBMCs from blood, obtained on the day of vaccination. The receptor set was obtained from a man between 50 and 59 years old who received an inactivated influenza vaccine. Each CDR3 is given with its conserved first and last residue. Each record gives: clone size, D gene, V gene, J gene, CDR3 protein, CDR3 DNA. D genes are given only for firm matches. Size is omitted from some rows. Given values are once, few, many or a class for expanded clones.

clone size: few
D gene: -
V gene: TRBV29-1
J gene: TRBJ2-3
CDR3 protein: CSVGVYSSTDTQYF
CDR3 DNA: TGCAGCGTTGGAGTGTATTCTAGCACAGATACGCAGTATTTT

clone size: -
D gene: -
V gene: TRBV3-1
J gene: TRBJ2-7
CDR3 protein: CASSQRGLVSYEQYF
CDR3 DNA: TGTGCCAGCAGCCAAAGGGGTTTGGTTTCCTACGAGCAGTACTTC

clone size: many
D gene: -
V gene: TRBV7-3
J gene: TRBJ2-1
CDR3 protein: CASSLSENEQFF
CDR3 DNA: TGTGCCAGCAGCTTATCCGAGAATGAGCAGTTCTTC

clone size: -
D gene: TRBD1
V gene: TRBV5-1
J gene: TRBJ1-2
CDR3 protein: CASSRGQANYGYTF
CDR3 DNA: TGCGCCAGCAGCAGGGGACAGGCAAACTATGGCTACACCTTC

clone size: few
D gene: TRBD1
V gene: TRBV4-1
J gene: TRBJ1-2
CDR3 protein: CASSREGQAQNYGYTF
CDR3 DNA: TGCGCCAGCAGCCGCGAAGGACAGGCCCAGAACTATGGCTACACCTTC

clone size: -
D gene: -
V gene: TRBV4-3
J gene: TRBJ2-1
CDR3 protein: CASSQDWTYNEQFF
CDR3 DNA: TGCGCCAGCAGCCAGGACTGGACCTACAATGAGCAGTTCTTC

clone size: few
D gene: -
V gene: TRBV18
J gene: TRBJ2-3
CDR3 protein: CASSPISATQYF
CDR3 DNA: TGTGCCAGCTCACCAATTAGCGCTACGCAGTATTTT

clone size: few
D gene: -
V gene: TRBV5-6
J gene: TRBJ1-5
CDR3 protein: CASSFGMGWDQPQHF
CDR3 DNA: TGTGCCAGCAGCTTTGGGATGGGTTGGGATCAGCCCCAGCATTTT

clone size: few
D gene: TRBD2
V gene: TRBV20-1
J gene: TRBJ2-1
CDR3 protein: CSATNIAGAGSLYNEQFF
CDR3 DNA: TGCAGTGCCACCAATATAGCGGGGGCCGGATCCCTATACAATGAGCAGTTCTTC

clone size: -
D gene: -
V gene: TRBV20-1
J gene: TRBJ2-3
CDR3 protein: CSASRQAGTDTQYF
CDR3 DNA: TGCAGTGCGAGCCGACAGGCAGGCACAGATACGCAGTATTTT

clone size: -
D gene: TRBD2
V gene: TRBV4-2
J gene: TRBJ2-1
CDR3 protein: CASSQGPQGAGGYNEQFF
CDR3 DNA: TGTGCCAGCAGCCAAGGCCCCCAGGGAGCGGGGGGTTACAATGAGCAGTTCTTC

clone size: -
D gene: TRBD1
V gene: TRBV7-8
J gene: TRBJ1-1
CDR3 protein: CASSQGGVSAEAFF
CDR3 DNA: TGTGCCAGCAGCCAGGGGGGCGTTAGCGCTGAAGCTTTCTTT

clone size: many
D gene: -
V gene: TRBV3-1
J gene: TRBJ2-3
CDR3 protein: CASSQEIFTDTQYF
CDR3 DNA: TGTGCCAGCAGCCAAGAAATCTTCACAGATACGCAGTATTTT

clone size: -
D gene: TRBD2
V gene: TRBV6-5
J gene: TRBJ2-7
CDR3 protein: CASSYQGLAGRVQYF
CDR3 DNA: TGTGCCAGCAGTTACCAAGGACTAGCGGGACGTGTGCAGTACTTC

clone size: many
D gene: TRBD1
V gene: TRBV11-2
J gene: TRBJ1-2
CDR3 protein: CASSLATGGYGYTF
CDR3 DNA: TGTGCCAGCAGCTTAGCGACAGGGGGCTATGGCTACACCTTC

clone size: -
D gene: TRBD1
V gene: TRBV4-2
J gene: TRBJ1-6
CDR3 protein: CASSQDLGGQVQSPLHF
CDR3 DNA: TGTGCCAGCAGCCAAGATTTAGGGGGCCAAGTGCAATCACCCCTCCACTTT

clone size: -
D gene: TRBD1
V gene: TRBV6-1
J gene: TRBJ2-1
CDR3 protein: CASSEAPGQREQFF
CDR3 DNA: TGTGCCAGCAGTGAAGCGCCGGGACAGAGAGAGCAGTTCTTC

clone size: -
D gene: -
V gene: TRBV28
J gene: TRBJ1-4
CDR3 protein: CASSFGGAREKLFF
CDR3 DNA: TGTGCCAGCAGTTTCGGGGGGGCGCGTGAAAAACTGTTTTTT

clone size: -
D gene: -
V gene: TRBV3-1
J gene: TRBJ2-1
CDR3 protein: CASSQDRSHLRDYNEQFF
CDR3 DNA: TGTGCCAGCAGCCAAGATCGTAGCCACCTAAGAGACTACAATGAGCAGTTCTTC

clone size: -
D gene: -
V gene: TRBV5-4
J gene: TRBJ2-3
CDR3 protein: CASSSGHEDTQYF
CDR3 DNA: TGTGCCAGCAGCTCCGGACACGAGGATACGCAGTATTTT

clone size: few
D gene: TRBD2
V gene: TRBV7-9
J gene: TRBJ2-7
CDR3 protein: CASSLVGGTFHEQYF
CDR3 DNA: TGTGCCAGCAGCTTAGTGGGGGGGACGTTCCACGAGCAGTACTTC

clone size: many
D gene: TRBD1
V gene: TRBV7-9
J gene: TRBJ2-7
CDR3 protein: CASSFPGQTEQYF
CDR3 DNA: TGTGCCAGCAGCTTCCCGGGACAGACAGAGCAGTACTTC

clone size: -
D gene: -
V gene: TRBV29-1
J gene: TRBJ2-5
CDR3 protein: CSVAGNGETQYF
CDR3 DNA: TGCAGCGTTGCAGGAAACGGAGAGACCCAGTACTTC

clone size: few
D gene: -
V gene: TRBV6-2/TRBV6-3
J gene: TRBJ1-5
CDR3 protein: CASSYGSGAGQPQHF
CDR3 DNA: TGTGCCAGCAGTTACGGTTCAGGGGCGGGTCAGCCCCAGCATTTT

clone size: few
D gene: -
V gene: TRBV3-1
J gene: TRBJ2-7
CDR3 protein: CASSSGSEQYF
CDR3 DNA: TGTGCCAGCAGCAGCGGTTCCGAGCAGTACTTC

clone size: -
D gene: TRBD2
V gene: TRBV6-5
J gene: TRBJ2-5
CDR3 protein: CASSYTSGSRETQYF
CDR3 DNA: TGTGCCAGCAGTTATACTAGCGGGAGTCGGGAGACCCAGTACTTC

clone size: many
D gene: -
V gene: TRBV20-1
J gene: TRBJ2-3
CDR3 protein: CSARPPSTVSTDTQYF
CDR3 DNA: TGCAGTGCTAGACCACCCTCGACTGTGAGCACAGATACGCAGTATTTT

clone size: few
D gene: -
V gene: TRBV5-4
J gene: TRBJ2-3
CDR3 protein: CASSPGGASTDTQYF
CDR3 DNA: TGTGCCAGCAGCCCTGGGGGGGCTAGCACAGATACGCAGTATTTT

clone size: many
D gene: TRBD1
V gene: TRBV5-1
J gene: TRBJ2-7
CDR3 protein: CASSLMIGTASYEQYF
CDR3 DNA: TGCGCCAGCAGCTTGATGATCGGGACAGCGTCCTACGAGCAGTACTTC

clone size: -
D gene: -
V gene: TRBV4-3
J gene: TRBJ2-3
CDR3 protein: CASSQDRWVGHIDTQYF
CDR3 DNA: TGCGCCAGCAGCCAAGATCGTTGGGTCGGGCACATAGATACGCAGTATTTT

clone size: -
D gene: TRBD2
V gene: TRBV29-1
J gene: TRBJ2-3
CDR3 protein: CSAGTSGRFADTQYF
CDR3 DNA: TGCAGCGCCGGGACTAGCGGGAGGTTCGCAGATACGCAGTATTTT

clone size: many
D gene: -
V gene: TRBV12-3/TRBV12-4
J gene: TRBJ1-5
CDR3 protein: CASSYRQVRQPQHF
CDR3 DNA: TGTGCCAGCAGTTACCGACAGGTTCGTCAGCCCCAGCATTTT

clone size: few
D gene: -
V gene: TRBV12-3/TRBV12-4
J gene: TRBJ2-7
CDR3 protein: CASSSGRPQPYEQYF
CDR3 DNA: TGTGCCAGCAGTTCGGGCCGCCCGCAACCCTACGAGCAGTACTTC

clone size: few
D gene: -
V gene: TRBV29-1
J gene: TRBJ2-1
CDR3 protein: CSQGRGISNEQFF
CDR3 DNA: TGCAGTCAGGGGAGGGGAATCAGCAATGAGCAGTTCTTC

clone size: many
D gene: TRBD2
V gene: TRBV5-1
J gene: TRBJ2-7
CDR3 protein: CASSLGSGSTFSYEQYF
CDR3 DNA: TGCGCCAGCAGCTTGGGTAGCGGGAGTACTTTTTCCTACGAGCAGTACTTC